Included here is one TCR beta chain sequence, with context. In the original workflow: Reference gene primer amplification gave nucleated cell count estimates. Here immunoSEQ multiplex PCR was the method, and the copy in TCRdb shows in-frame clones only, minus some. V, J and clone size were drawn from that table, and D and trimming were deduced from the DNA. This table has 150,000 to 200,000 clones, about 88% appearing once. These data are taken from a study of blood T cell repertoires in COVID-19. Background on the study: Whether acute or convalescent, the COVID-19 samples came from the United States, Italy and Spain. Sources were T cells, B-cell-depleted T cells, or PBMCs; the material itself was cDNA or gDNA.

This CDR3 spans 16 amino acids. Germline V gene sequence: CDR1 MNHEY, CDR2 SVGAGI. V was shortened by 0 bases and J by 7 bases, with 16 bases between the two germline ends. Source material: peripheral blood. The receptor comes from a young man with acute or convalescent COVID-19. The chain recombines TRBV6-5 with TRBJ2-1; D possibly corresponds to TRBD2 (7 bases). The CDR3 loop reads CASSYSGGGRGNEQFF. DNA for the CDR3: TGTGCCAGCAGTTACTCTGGCGGGGGAAGGGGGAATGAGCAGTTCTTC.